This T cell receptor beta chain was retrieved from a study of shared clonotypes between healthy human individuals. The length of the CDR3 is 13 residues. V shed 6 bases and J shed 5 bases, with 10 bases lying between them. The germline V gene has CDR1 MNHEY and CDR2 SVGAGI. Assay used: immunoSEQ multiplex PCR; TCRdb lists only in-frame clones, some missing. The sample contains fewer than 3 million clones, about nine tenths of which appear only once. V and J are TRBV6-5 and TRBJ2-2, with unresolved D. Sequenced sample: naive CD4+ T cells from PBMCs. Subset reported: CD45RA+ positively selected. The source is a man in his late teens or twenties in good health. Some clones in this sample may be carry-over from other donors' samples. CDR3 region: CASSPPQTGELFF. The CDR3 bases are TGTGCCAGCAGCCCCCCCCAGACCGGGGAGCTGTTTTTT.